Listed below are T cell receptor beta chains from one sample, sequenced in a study of shared T cell receptors in the human thymus. TCRdb keeps only in-frame clones here, not all; method: immunoSEQ multiplex PCR. Among roughly 710,000 clones, 80% to 90% were seen once, and the ten largest hold about 0.0098%. The same specimen was also included in a second study, on human thymus T cells.

Sequencing was performed on thymocytes. The receptor set was obtained from a girl under three years old with a congenital heart defect. CDR3s include the opening cysteine and the closing phenylalanine or tryptophan. The D gene is left open where the match is weak. Some rows have no size entry. The others give once, few or many, or a class for an expanded clone.

>few|TRBV6-4|TRBD2|TRBJ2-5
CARLTSGGPVLWETQYF
TGTGCCAGGCTCACTAGCGGGGGGCCTGTATTATGGGAGACCCAGTACTTC
>.|TRBV7-6|.|TRBJ1-5
CASSPRRGRGNQPQHF
TGTGCCAGCAGCCCTCGGAGGGGGAGGGGAAATCAGCCCCAGCATTTT
>.|TRBV28|TRBD1|TRBJ1-6
CASLQGETGNSPLHF
TGTGCCAGCCTTCAGGGGGAAACGGGCAATTCACCCCTCCACTTT
>.|TRBV7-2|TRBD1|TRBJ1-6
CASSSLGQGNSPLHF
TGTGCCAGCAGCTCCCTCGGACAGGGAAATTCACCCCTCCACTTT
>.|TRBV28|.|TRBJ2-2
CASSFSRDTGELFF
TGTGCCAGCAGTTTCTCCAGGGACACCGGGGAGCTGTTTTTT
>.|TRBV2|.|TRBJ2-2
CASRGLLTGELFF
TGTGCCAGCCGCGGGCTACTCACCGGGGAGCTGTTTTTT
>.|TRBV5-5|.|TRBJ1-5
CASSCTGQFNQPQHF
TGTGCCAGCAGCTGTACCGGACAGTTCAATCAGCCCCAGCATTTT
>few|TRBV30|.|TRBJ2-6
CAWSVPGAGANVLTF
TGTGCCTGGAGTGTACCAGGGGCTGGGGCCAACGTCCTGACTTTC
>.|TRBV18|TRBD1|TRBJ2-1
CASSPGQSMYNEQFF
TGTGCCAGCTCACCGGGACAGTCAATGTACAATGAGCAGTTCTTC
>.|TRBV9|TRBD1|TRBJ2-7
CASSPRDREEKQYF
TGTGCCAGCAGCCCTCGGGACAGGGAGGAGAAGCAGTACTTC
>.|TRBV7-8|TRBD1|TRBJ2-1
CASSIRWTGPNEQFF
TGTGCCAGCAGCATCCGTTGGACAGGGCCCAATGAGCAGTTCTTC
>.|TRBV6-6|.|TRBJ2-4
CASSYSNGASKNIQYF
TGTGCCAGCAGTTACTCGAATGGGGCCTCCAAAAACATTCAGTACTTC
>.|TRBV14|.|TRBJ2-7
CASSQNRSAVLTGSYEQYF
TGTGCCAGCAGCCAAAACCGGTCCGCGGTCCTAACCGGCTCCTACGAGCAGTACTTC
>.|TRBV7-9|.|TRBJ1-5
CASSTEGGNQPQHF
TGTGCCAGCAGCACCGAGGGGGGCAATCAGCCCCAGCATTTT
>once|TRBV5-6|TRBD2|TRBJ2-7
CASSRTSGGYEQYF
TGTGCCAGCAGCCGGACTAGCGGGGGCTACGAGCAGTACTTC
>few|TRBV7-2|.|TRBJ2-1
CASSLGGIGDLSYNEQFF
TGTGCCAGCAGCTTAGGAGGAATCGGAGACCTCTCCTACAATGAGCAGTTCTTC
>.|TRBV19|.|TRBJ1-1
CASTTSGNTEAFF
TGTGCCAGTACCACATCAGGGAACACTGAAGCTTTCTTT
>.|TRBV7-9|.|TRBJ2-7
CASSLAPIEQGPGDEQYF
TGTGCCAGCAGCTTAGCGCCCATTGAACAGGGCCCTGGTGACGAGCAGTACTTC
>.|TRBV19|.|TRBJ1-5
CASSPSDKGLDQPQHF
TGTGCCAGTAGTCCCTCGGACAAGGGGTTAGATCAGCCCCAGCATTTT
>.|TRBV18|.|TRBJ1-2
CASSPIPPTELASWYGYTF
TGTGCCAGCTCACCAATACCACCCACAGAGCTGGCCTCCTGGTATGGCTACACCTTC
>few|TRBV6-1|.|TRBJ1-1
CASSEESWGATEAFF
TGTGCCAGCAGTGAAGAATCGTGGGGAGCCACTGAAGCTTTCTTT
>.|TRBV2|TRBD2|TRBJ2-1
CASPPGLAGFNEQFF
TGTGCCAGCCCCCCGGGACTAGCGGGGTTCAATGAGCAGTTCTTC